This entry is about one T cell receptor (beta chain). Its antigen is not known. CD45RA-negative memory and CD45RA+ naive subsets were split from the CD4+ cells. These data come from a study of shared clonotypes between healthy human individuals. The wider study: Donors were two women and three men aged 18 to 49.

Germline-derived CDR1 and CDR2 are MGHRA and YSYEKL. The trim removed 1 base at V and 0 bases at J, leaving 5 bases unmatched. The CDR3 contains 16 residues. Using immunoSEQ multiplex PCR, the repertoire was profiled, and TCRdb retains in-frame clones only, with some absent. The data show around 510,000 clones, 95% to 97% seen once. General study findings and limits: Clonotypes shared by all four donors outscored non-shared clonotypes in generation probability. Sequencing depth was expected to influence donor clonotype sharing.

The source is a woman aged 25 to 39 in good health. The sample was naive CD4+ T cells sorted from blood. The subset is: CD45RA+ positively selected. V and J are TRBV4-1 and TRBJ1-1; 7 bases agree with TRBD1. The CDR3, as DNA: TGCGCCAGCAGCCAAGGATGGGACAGTATGAACACTGAAGCTTTCTTT. Encoded protein: CASSQGWDSMNTEAFF.